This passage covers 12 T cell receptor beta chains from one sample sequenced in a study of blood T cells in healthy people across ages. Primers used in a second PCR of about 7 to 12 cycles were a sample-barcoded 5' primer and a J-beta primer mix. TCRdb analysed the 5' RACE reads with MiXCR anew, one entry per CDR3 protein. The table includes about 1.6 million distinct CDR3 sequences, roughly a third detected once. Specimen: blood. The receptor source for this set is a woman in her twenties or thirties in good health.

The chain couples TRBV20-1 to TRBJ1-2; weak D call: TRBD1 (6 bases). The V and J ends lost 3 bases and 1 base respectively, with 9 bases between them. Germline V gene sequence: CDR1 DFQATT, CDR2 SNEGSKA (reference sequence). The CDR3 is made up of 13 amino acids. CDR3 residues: CSASRTDNYGYTF. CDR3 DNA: TGCAGTGCTAGCAGGACAGATAACTATGGCTACACCTTC.

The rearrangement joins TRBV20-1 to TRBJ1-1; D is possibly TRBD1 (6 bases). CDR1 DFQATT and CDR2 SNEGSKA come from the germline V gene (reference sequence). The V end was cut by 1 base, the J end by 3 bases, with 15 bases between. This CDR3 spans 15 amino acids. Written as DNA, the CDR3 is TGCAGTGCTAGAGGGACTTCGAAGGGGGACACTGAAGCTTTCTTT. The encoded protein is CSARGTSKGDTEAFF.

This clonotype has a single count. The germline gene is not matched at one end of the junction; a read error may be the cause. The CDR3 DNA reads as TGCGGCGTTGAACAAGGAGAGGAAGCTTTCTTT. Translated: CGVEQGEEAFF. This rearrangement joins TRBV29-1 to TRBJ1-1; D ambiguous. Germline lookup yields CDR1 SQVTM and CDR2 ANQGSEA. CDR3 size: 11 residues.

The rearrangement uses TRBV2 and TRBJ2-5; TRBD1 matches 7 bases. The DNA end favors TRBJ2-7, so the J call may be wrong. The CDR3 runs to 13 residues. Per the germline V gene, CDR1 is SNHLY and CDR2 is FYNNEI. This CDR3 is CALTGERADEQYF. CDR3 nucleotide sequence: TGTGCCCTTACAGGGGAGAGGGCGGACGAGCAGTACTTC.

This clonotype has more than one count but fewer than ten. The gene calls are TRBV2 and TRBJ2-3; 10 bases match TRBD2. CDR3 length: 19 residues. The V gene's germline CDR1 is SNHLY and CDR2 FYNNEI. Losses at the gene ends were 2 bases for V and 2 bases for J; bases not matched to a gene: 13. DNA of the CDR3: TGTGCCAGCAGTGAAATGCCCCCGGGACTAGCGATCTACACAGATACGCAGTATTTT. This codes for CASSEMPPGLAIYTDTQYF.

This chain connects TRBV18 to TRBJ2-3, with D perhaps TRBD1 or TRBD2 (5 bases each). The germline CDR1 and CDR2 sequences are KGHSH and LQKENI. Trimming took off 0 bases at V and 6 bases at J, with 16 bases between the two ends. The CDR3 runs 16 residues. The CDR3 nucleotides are TGTGCCAGCTCACCACCGGGGACCCTTACTGTTGATACGCAGTATTTT. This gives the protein CASSPPGTLTVDTQYF.

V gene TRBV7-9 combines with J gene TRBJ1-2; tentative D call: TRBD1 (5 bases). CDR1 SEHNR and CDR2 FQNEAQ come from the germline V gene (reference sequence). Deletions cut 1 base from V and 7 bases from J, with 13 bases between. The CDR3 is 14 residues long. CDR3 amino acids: CASSLGGEIGGYTF. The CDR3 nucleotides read TGTGCCAGCAGCTTAGGGGGGGAAATAGGTGGCTACACCTTC.

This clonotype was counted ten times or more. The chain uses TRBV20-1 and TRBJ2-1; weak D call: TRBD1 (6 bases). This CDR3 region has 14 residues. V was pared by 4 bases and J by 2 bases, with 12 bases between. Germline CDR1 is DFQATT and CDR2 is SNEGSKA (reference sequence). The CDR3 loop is CSATDRRTYNEQFF. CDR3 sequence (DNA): TGCAGTGCTACAGACAGGCGAACCTACAATGAGCAGTTCTTC.

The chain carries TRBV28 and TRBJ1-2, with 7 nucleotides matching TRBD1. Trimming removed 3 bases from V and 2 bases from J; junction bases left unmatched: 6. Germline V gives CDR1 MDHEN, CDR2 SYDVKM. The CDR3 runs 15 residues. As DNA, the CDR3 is TGTGCCAGCAGTTTCGGAGGGACAGTGAACTATGGCTACACCTTC. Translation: CASSFGGTVNYGYTF.

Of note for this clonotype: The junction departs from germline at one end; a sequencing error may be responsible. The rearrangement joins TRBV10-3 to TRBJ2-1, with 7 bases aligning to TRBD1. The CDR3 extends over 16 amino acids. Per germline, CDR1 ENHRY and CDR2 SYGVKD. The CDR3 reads CAISDPDRLPYDEQFF. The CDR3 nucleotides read TGTGCCATCAGTGACCCGGACAGGCTCCCCTACGATGAGCAGTTCTTC.

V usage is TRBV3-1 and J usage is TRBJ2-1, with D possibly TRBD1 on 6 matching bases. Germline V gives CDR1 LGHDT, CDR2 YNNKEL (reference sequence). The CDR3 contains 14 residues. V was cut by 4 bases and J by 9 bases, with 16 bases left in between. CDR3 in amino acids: CASSRPQGISEQFF. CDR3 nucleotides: TGTGCCAGCAGCCGCCCCCAGGGGATAAGTGAGCAGTTCTTC.

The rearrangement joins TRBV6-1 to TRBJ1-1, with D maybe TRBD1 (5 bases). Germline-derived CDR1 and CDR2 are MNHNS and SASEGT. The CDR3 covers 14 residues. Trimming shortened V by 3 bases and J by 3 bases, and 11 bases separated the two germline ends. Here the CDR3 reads CASSEGVRDTEAFF. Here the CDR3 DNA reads TGTGCCAGCAGTGAGGGGGTCCGGGACACTGAAGCTTTCTTT.